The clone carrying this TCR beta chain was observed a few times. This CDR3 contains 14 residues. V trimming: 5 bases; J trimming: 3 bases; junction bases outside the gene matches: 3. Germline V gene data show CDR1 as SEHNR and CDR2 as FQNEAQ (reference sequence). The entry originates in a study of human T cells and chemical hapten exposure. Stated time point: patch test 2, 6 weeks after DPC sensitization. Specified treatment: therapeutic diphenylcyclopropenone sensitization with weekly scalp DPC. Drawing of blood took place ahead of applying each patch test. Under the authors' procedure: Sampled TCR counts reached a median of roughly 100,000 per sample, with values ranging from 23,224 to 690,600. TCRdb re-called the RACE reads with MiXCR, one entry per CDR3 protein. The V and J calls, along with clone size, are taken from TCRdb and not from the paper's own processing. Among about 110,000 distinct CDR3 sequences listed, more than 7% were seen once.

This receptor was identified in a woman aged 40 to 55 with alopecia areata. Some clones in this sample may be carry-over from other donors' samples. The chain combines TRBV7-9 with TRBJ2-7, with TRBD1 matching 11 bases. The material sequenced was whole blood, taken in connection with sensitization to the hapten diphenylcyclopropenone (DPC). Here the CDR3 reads CASSQGTGGYEQYF. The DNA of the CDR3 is TGTGCCAGCAGCCAAGGGACAGGGGGCTACGAGCAGTACTTC.